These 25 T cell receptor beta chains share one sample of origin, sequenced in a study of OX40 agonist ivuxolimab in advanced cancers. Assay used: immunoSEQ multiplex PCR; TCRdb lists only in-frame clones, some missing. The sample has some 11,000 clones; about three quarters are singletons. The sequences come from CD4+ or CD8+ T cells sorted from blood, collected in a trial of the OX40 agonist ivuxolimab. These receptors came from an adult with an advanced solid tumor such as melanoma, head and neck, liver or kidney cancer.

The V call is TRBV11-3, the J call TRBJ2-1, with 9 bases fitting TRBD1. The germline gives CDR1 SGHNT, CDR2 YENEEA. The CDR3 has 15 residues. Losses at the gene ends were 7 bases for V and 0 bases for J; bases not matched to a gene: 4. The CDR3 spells CASKDRGASYNEQFF. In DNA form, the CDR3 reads TGTGCCAGCAAAGACAGGGGGGCCTCCTACAATGAGCAGTTCTTC.

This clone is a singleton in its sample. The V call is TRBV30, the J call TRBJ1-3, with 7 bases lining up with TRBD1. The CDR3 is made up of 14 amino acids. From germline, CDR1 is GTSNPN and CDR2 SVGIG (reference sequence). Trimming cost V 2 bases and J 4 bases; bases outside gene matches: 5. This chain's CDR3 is CAWSTGVEGNTIYF. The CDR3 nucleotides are TGTGCCTGGAGTACAGGGGTGGAGGGAAACACCATATATTTT.

CDR3 in DNA: TGTGCCAGCAGCTTAGCGCGGGCAGGGGGGGCGACTGAAGCTTTCTTT. Translated, it gives CASSLARAGGATEAFF. The chain uses TRBV7-8 and TRBJ1-1; 7 nucleotides align to TRBD1. J was trimmed by 5 bases and V by 0 bases; bases with no gene match: 9. This CDR3 has 16 residues. Germline CDR1 SGHVS, CDR2 FQNEAQ.

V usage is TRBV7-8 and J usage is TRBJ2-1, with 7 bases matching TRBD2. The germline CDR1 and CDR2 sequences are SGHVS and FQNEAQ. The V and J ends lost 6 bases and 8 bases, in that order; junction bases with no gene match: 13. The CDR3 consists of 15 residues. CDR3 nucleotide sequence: TGTGCCAGCAGTTTCGCCAAGACTAGCAGAGATGAGCAGTTCTTC. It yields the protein CASSFAKTSRDEQFF.

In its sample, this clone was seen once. DNA for the CDR3: TGCGCCAGCAGCTTCATCGCGGGAGGGATACTCAATGAGCAGTTCTTC. Its protein product is CASSFIAGGILNEQFF. The genes are TRBV5-1 and TRBJ2-1; TRBD2 matches at 9 bases. V shed 2 bases and J 6 bases; nucleotides not matched to a gene: 9. The germline V gene encodes CDR1 SGHRS and CDR2 YFSETQ. The CDR3 has 16 residues.

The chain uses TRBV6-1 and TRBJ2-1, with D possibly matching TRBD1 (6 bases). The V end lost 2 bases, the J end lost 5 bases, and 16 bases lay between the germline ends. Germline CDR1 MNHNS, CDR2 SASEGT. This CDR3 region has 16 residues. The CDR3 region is CASSESRGRIHNEQFF. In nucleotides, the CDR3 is TGTGCCAGCAGTGAATCAAGGGGGAGAATCCACAATGAGCAGTTCTTC.

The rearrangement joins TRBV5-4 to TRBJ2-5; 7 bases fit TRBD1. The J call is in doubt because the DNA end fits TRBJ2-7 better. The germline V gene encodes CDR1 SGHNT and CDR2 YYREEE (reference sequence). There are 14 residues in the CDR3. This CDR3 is CASSPQDRSYEQYF. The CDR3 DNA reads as TGTGCCAGCAGCCCGCAGGACAGGTCCTACGAGCAGTACTTC.

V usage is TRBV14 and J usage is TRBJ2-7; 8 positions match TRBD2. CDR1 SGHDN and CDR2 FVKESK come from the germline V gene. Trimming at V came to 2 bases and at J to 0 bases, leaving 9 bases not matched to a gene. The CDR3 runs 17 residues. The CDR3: CASSQYSSGLSSYEQYF. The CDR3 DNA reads TGTGCCAGCAGCCAATATTCTAGCGGGTTAAGCTCCTACGAGCAGTACTTC.

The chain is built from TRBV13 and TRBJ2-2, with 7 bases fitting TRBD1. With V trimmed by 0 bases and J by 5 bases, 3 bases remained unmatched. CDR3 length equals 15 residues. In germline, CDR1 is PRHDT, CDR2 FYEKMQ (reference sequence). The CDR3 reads CASSLGTGTTGELFF. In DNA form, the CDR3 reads TGTGCCAGCAGCTTAGGGACAGGGACAACCGGGGAGCTGTTTTTT.

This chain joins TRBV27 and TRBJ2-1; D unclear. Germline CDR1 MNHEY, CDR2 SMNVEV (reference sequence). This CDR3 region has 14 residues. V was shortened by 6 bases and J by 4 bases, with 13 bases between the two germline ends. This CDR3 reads CASRGGNNYNEQFF. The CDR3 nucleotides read TGTGCCAGCAGAGGTGGAAACAATTACAATGAGCAGTTCTTC.

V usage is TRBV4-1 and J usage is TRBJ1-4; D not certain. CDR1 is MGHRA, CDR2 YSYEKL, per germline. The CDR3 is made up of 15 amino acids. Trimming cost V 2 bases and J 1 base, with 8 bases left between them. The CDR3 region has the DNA TGCGCCAGCAGCCAAAATCGGGGAACTAATGAAAAACTGTTTTTT. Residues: CASSQNRGTNEKLFF.

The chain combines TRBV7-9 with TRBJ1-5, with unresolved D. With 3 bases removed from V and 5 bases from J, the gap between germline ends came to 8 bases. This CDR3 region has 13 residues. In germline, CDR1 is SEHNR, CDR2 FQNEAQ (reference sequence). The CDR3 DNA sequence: TGTGCCAGCAGCTTTGGAAGCGATCAGCCCCAGCATTTT. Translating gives CASSFGSDQPQHF.

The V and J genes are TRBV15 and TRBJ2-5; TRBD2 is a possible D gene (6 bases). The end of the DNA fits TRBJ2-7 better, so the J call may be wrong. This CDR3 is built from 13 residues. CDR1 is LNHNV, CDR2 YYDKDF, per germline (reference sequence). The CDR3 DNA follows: TGTGCCACCAGCAGCGGGAGCCCCTACGAGCAGTACTTC. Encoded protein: CATSSGSPYEQYF.

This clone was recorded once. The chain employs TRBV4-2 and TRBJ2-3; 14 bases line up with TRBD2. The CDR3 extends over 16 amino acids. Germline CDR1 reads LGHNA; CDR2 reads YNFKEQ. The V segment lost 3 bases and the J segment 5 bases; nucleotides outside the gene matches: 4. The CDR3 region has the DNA TGTGCCAGCAGCCAGAGACTAGCGGGGGGGGAAGATACGCAGTATTTT. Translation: CASSQRLAGGEDTQYF.

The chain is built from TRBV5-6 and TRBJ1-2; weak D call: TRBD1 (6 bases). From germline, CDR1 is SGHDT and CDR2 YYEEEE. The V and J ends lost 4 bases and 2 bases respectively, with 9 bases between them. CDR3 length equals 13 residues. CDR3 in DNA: TGTGCCAGCAGCGACGGACAGAACTATGGCTACACCTTC. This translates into CASSDGQNYGYTF.

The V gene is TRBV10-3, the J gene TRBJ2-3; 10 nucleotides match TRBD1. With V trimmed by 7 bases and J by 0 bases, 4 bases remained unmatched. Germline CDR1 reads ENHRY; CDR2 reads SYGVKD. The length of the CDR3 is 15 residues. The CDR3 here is CAINRQGASTDTQYF. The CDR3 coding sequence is TGTGCCATCAACCGACAGGGGGCTAGCACAGATACGCAGTATTTT.

CDR3 region: CASSEWDTF. The CDR3 bases are TGTGCCAGCAGTGAATGGGACACCTTC. The gene calls are TRBV6-5 and TRBJ1-2; no reliable D call. V lost 5 bases, J lost 12 bases, and 7 bases lay in between. Germline CDR1 and CDR2: MNHEY and SVGAGI. This CDR3 is 9 amino acids long.

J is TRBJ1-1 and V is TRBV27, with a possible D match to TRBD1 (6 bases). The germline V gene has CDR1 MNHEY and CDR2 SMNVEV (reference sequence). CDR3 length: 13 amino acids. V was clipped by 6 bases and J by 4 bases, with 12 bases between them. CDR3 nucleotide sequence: TGTGCCAGCAGAATAAGGGGGGGCACTGAAGCTTTCTTT. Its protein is CASRIRGGTEAFF.

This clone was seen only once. In DNA, the CDR3 is TGTGCCAGCTCAGAGCGACAGGGGGCGTATAACAATGAGCAGTTCTTC. Translation: CASSERQGAYNNEQFF. The rearrangement links TRBV18 to TRBJ2-1; TRBD1 agrees at 10 bases. Germline V gene sequence: CDR1 KGHSH, CDR2 LQKENI. The CDR3 loop spans 16 amino acids. The J segment lost 5 bases and the V segment lost 5 bases, leaving 9 bases of the junction unmatched. The variable domain in full, completed from reference TRBV18 and TRBJ2-1, reads NAGVMQNPRHLVRRRGQEARLRCSPMKGHSHVYWYRQLPEEGLKFMVYLQKENIIDESGMPKERFSAEFPKEGPSILRIQQVVRGDSAAYFCASSERQGAYNNEQFFGPGTRLTVL.

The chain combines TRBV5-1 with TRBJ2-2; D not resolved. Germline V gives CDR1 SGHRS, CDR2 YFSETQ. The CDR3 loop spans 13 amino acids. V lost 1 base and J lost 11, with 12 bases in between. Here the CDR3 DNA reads TGCGCCAGCAGCTTGAGCCGCGTAAAAGAGCTGTTTTTT. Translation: CASSLSRVKELFF.

The CDR3 sequence: CASSARGPQHF. Written as DNA, the CDR3 is TGTGCCAGTAGTGCGAGAGGGCCCCAGCATTTT. The chain has TRBV19 and TRBJ1-5; no clear D gene. The germline V gene has CDR1 LNHDA and CDR2 SQIVND (reference sequence). The CDR3 sequence is 11 residues long. V lost 5 bases to trimming and J lost 9 bases, with 8 bases between them.

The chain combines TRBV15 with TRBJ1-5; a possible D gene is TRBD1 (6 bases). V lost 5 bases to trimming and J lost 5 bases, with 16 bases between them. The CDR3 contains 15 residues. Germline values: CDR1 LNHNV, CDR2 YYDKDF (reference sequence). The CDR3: CATSPQGRKDQPQHF. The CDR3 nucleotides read TGTGCCACCAGCCCACAGGGTCGTAAGGATCAGCCCCAGCATTTT.

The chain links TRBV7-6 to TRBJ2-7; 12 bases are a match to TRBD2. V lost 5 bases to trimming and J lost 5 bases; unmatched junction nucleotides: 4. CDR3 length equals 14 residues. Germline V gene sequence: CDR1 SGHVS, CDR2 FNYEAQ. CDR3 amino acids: CASSRLAGVNEQYF. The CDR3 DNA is TGTGCCAGCAGCCGACTAGCGGGAGTTAACGAGCAGTACTTC. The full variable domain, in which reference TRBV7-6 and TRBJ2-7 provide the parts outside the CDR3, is GAGVSQSPRYKVTKRGQDVALRCDPISGHVSLYWYRQALGQGPEFLTYFNYEAQQDKSGLPNDRFSAERPEGSISTLTIQRTEQRDSAMYRCASSRLAGVNEQYFGPGTRLTVT.

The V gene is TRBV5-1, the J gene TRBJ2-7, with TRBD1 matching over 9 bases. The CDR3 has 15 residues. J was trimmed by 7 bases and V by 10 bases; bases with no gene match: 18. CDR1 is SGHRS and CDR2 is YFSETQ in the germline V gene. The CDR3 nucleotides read TGCGCCTCAGGGACAGGGAGCTCTCAAGCTACGGAGCAGTACTTC. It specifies CASGTGSSQATEQYF.

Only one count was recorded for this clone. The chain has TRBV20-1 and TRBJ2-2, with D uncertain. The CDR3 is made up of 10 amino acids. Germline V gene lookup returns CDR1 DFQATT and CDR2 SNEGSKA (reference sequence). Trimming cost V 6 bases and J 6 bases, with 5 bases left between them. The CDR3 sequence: CSAEAGELFF. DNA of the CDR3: TGCAGTGCAGAGGCCGGGGAGCTGTTTTTT.